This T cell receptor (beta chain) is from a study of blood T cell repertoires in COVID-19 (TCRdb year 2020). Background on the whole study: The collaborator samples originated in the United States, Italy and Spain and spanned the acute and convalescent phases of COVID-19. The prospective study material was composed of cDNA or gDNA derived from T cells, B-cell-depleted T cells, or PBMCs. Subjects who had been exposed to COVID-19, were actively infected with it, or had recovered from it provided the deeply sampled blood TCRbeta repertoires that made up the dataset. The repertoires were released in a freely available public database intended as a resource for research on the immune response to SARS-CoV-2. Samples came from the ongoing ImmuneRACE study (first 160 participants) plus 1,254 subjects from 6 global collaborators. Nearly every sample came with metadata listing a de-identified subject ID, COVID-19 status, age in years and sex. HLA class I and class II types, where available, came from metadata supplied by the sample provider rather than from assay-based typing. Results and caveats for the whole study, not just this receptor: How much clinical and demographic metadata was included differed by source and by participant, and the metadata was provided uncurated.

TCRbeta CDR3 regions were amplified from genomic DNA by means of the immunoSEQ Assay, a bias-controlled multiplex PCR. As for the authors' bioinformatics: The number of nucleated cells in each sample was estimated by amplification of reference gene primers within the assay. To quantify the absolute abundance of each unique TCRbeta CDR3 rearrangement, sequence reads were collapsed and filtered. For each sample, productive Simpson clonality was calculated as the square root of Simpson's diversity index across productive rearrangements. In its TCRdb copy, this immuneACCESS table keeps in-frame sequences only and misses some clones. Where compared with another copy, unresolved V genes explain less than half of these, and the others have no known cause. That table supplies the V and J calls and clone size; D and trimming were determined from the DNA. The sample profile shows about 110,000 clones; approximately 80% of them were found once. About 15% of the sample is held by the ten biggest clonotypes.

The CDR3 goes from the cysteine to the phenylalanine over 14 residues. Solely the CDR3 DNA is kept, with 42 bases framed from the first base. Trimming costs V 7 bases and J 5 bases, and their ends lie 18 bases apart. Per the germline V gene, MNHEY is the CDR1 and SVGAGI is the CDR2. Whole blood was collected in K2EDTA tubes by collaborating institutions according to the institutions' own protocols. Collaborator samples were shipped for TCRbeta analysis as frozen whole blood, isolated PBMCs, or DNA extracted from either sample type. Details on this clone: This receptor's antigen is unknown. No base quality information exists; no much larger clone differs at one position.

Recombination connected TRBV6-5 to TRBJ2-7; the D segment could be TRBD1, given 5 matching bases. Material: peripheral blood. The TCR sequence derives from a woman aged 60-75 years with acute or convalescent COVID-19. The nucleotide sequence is TGTGCCAGCACCCCCGGGCAGGGTCCCCACGAGCAGTACTTC. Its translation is CASTPGQGPHEQYF.